This passage covers 27 T cell receptor beta chains from one sample sequenced in a study of control samples from healthy donors and cancer patients. Profiled with immunoSEQ multiplex PCR; TCRdb holds only in-frame clones, not every one. Of around 120,000 clones detected, under 95% appear once; the ten largest clones hold 1.5% to 2%. Sequencing used PBMCs. These receptors all come from a man aged 50 or older with head and neck cancer.

The rearrangement uses TRBV6-2 or TRBV6-3 and TRBJ2-3; 7 bases line up with TRBD1. The CDR3 contains 15 residues. Unmatched junction bases numbered 11, after V lost 6 bases and J lost 5 bases. Germline assignment: CDR1 MNHEY and CDR2 SVGEGT. The CDR3 protein is CASSTSGGLQDTQYF. The CDR3 DNA reads TGTGCCAGCAGCACATCAGGGGGTTTACAAGATACGCAGTATTTT.

This clone was seen just once. The chain joins TRBV15 to TRBJ1-6, with 8 bases matching TRBD1. The J segment lost 3 bases and the V segment lost 1 base, leaving 5 bases of the junction unmatched. Per the germline V gene, CDR1 is LNHNV and CDR2 is YYDKDF (reference sequence). CDR3 length: 17 amino acids. The CDR3 nucleotides are TGTGCCACCAGCAGAGCAACAGGGGGGCGCTATAATTCACCCCTCCACTTT. This gives the protein CATSRATGGRYNSPLHF.

This clone was found once. J is TRBJ2-2 and V is TRBV2; 7 bases agree with TRBD1. V gave up 7 bases and J gave up 0 bases; unmatched junction bases: 5. Looked up from germline, CDR1 is SNHLY and CDR2 is FYNNEI. The CDR3 has 15 amino acids. Here the CDR3 reads CASTRQGPNTGELFF. CDR3 bases: TGTGCCAGCACTAGACAGGGCCCGAACACCGGGGAGCTGTTTTTT. Full variable domain (outside the CDR3, taken from reference TRBV2 and TRBJ2-2): EPEVTQTPSHQVTQMGQEVILRCVPISNHLYFYWYRQILGQKVEFLVSFYNNEISEKSEIFDDQFSVERPDGSNFTLKIRSTKLEDSAMYFCASTRQGPNTGELFFGEGSRLTVL.

The chain links TRBV4-3 to TRBJ2-3, with a weak D call TRBD1 (5 bases). The CDR3 covers 14 residues. Between the trimmed V and J ends, which lost 2 bases and 5 bases, there was a span of 11 bases. Germline CDR1 LGHNA, CDR2 YSLEER. The CDR3 DNA follows: TGCGCCAGCAGCCAATCCTTAGGGGAAGATACGCAGTATTTT. Translation gives CASSQSLGEDTQYF.

The V and J genes are TRBV5-4 and TRBJ2-3; 11 nucleotides line up with TRBD2. Trimming at V came to 0 bases and at J to 5 bases, leaving 8 bases not matched to a gene. Germline lookup yields CDR1 SGHNT and CDR2 YYREEE (reference sequence). The CDR3 length is 17 residues. The CDR3 protein is CASSLGQTSGVGDTQYF. CDR3 coding DNA: TGTGCCAGCAGCTTGGGCCAGACTAGCGGGGTTGGAGATACGCAGTATTTT.

The V and J genes are TRBV7-8 and TRBJ2-2; no firm D call. The germline V gene encodes CDR1 SGHVS and CDR2 FQNEAQ. With 0 bases removed from V and 4 bases from J, the gap between germline ends came to 9 bases. The CDR3 is 15 residues long. CDR3 nucleotide sequence: TGTGCCAGCAGCTTAGCGGCTTGGAGCACCGGGGAGCTGTTTTTT. Encoded protein: CASSLAAWSTGELFF.

This clone was found once. The J gene is TRBJ1-2, the V gene TRBV4-3, with D tentatively TRBD1 (5 bases). CDR1 and CDR2 (germline): LGHNA, YSLEER. Trimming left V 4 bases short and J 2 bases short, with 17 bases between. The CDR3 is made up of 16 amino acids. CDR3 in amino acids: CASSLQPGAVNYGYTF. The CDR3 coding sequence is TGCGCCAGCAGCCTCCAACCCGGGGCGGTCAACTATGGCTACACCTTC.

The chain recombines TRBV30 with TRBJ2-3; D not certain. V was shortened by 5 bases and J by 5 bases, with 11 bases between the two germline ends. The V gene's germline CDR1 is GTSNPN and CDR2 SVGIG (reference sequence). The CDR3 has 12 residues. The CDR3, as DNA: TGTGCCTGGTCCTACCAACGAGATACGCAGTATTTT. Translating it yields CAWSYQRDTQYF.

Here the CDR3 DNA reads TGTGCCAGCACCGTGGGAGGAAACTATGGCTACACCTTC. This codes for CASTVGGNYGYTF. V is TRBV12-3 or TRBV12-4 and J is TRBJ1-2; the D is unclear. Trimming took 7 bases from V and 2 from J, leaving 11 bases between them. The CDR3 spans 13 residues.

The chain combines TRBV20-1 with TRBJ1-2; TRBD1 matches 9 bases. J gave up 6 bases and V 3 bases, and 5 bases lay outside the gene matches. Germline CDR1 reads DFQATT; CDR2 reads SNEGSKA (reference sequence). This CDR3 has 13 residues. Written as DNA, the CDR3 is TGCAGTGCTAGTAACAGGGGGCAAGATGGCTACACCTTC. It codes for CSASNRGQDGYTF.

The chain couples TRBV5-4 to TRBJ2-7, with 10 bases lining up with TRBD2. The germline gives CDR1 SGHNT, CDR2 YYREEE (reference sequence). This CDR3 has 18 residues. With 0 bases clipped from V and 3 bases from J, the junction kept 12 bases outside the gene matches. CDR3 amino acids: CASSLELAGGPSGYEQYF. DNA of the CDR3: TGTGCCAGCAGCTTGGAGTTAGCGGGGGGCCCCTCGGGCTACGAGCAGTACTTC.

The chain recombines TRBV12-5 with TRBJ2-1; no clear D gene. CDR1 is LGHNT and CDR2 is FRNRAP in the germline V gene. The length of the CDR3 is 18 residues. V was pared by 0 bases and J by 8 bases, with 23 bases between. This chain's CDR3 is CASGLVRVAQRLVDEQFF. CDR3 in DNA: TGTGCTAGTGGTTTGGTACGGGTCGCACAGAGGCTTGTGGATGAGCAGTTCTTC.

The chain is built from TRBV11-2 and TRBJ2-5; 10 bases line up with TRBD2. The germline V gene has CDR1 SGHAT and CDR2 FQNNGV. Trimming cost V 1 base and J 5 bases; bases outside gene matches: 7. The CDR3 is made up of 16 amino acids. In nucleotides, the CDR3 is TGTGCCAGCAGCTTAGGGACTAGCGGATGGAGGGAGACCCAGTACTTC. Its translation is CASSLGTSGWRETQYF.

The CDR3 DNA reads as TGTGCCAGCAGCGTAGAGTTAAGGGTTTCGGCTAACTATGGCTACACCTTC. Translated, it gives CASSVELRVSANYGYTF. The J gene is TRBJ1-2, the V gene TRBV9, with D hard to call. Germline CDR1 and CDR2: SGDLS and YYNGEE. The CDR3 is made up of 17 amino acids. Trimming cost V 0 bases and J 0 bases, with 15 bases left between them.

The V gene is TRBV5-8, the J gene TRBJ2-3; 8 nucleotides match TRBD1. This CDR3 has 19 amino acids. Germline CDR1 is SGHTS and CDR2 is YDEGEE. V gave up 1 base and J gave up 0 bases; unmatched junction bases: 13. The CDR3 DNA sequence: TGTGCCAGCAGCTTGACAAACTACAGGGGGAAGGGAAGCACAGATACGCAGTATTTT. It translates to CASSLTNYRGKGSTDTQYF.

The CDR3 nucleotides read TGTGCCAGCAGCTCCCATCCCTGGGGAGATTTGGCGGACAGGAGCTCCTACGAGCAGTACTTC. It translates to CASSSHPWGDLADRSSYEQYF. The rearrangement links TRBV7-8 to TRBJ2-7; 7 bases align to TRBD1. The CDR3 extends over 21 amino acids. V dropped 4 bases and J dropped 0; count of bases not matched to a gene: 24. Germline CDR1 and CDR2: SGHVS and FQNEAQ.

This clone was observed a single time. The V gene is TRBV10-3, the J gene TRBJ2-7, with 9 bases matching TRBD1. The V gene end was trimmed by 11 bases and the J gene end by 5 bases; junction bases not matched to a gene: 13. The CDR3 is 14 amino acids. In germline, CDR1 is ENHRY, CDR2 SYGVKD. The CDR3 here is CASSDRGVRDEQYF. CDR3 DNA sequence: TGTGCCTCCTCGGACAGGGGTGTAAGGGACGAGCAGTACTTC.

The V call is TRBV5-6, the J call TRBJ2-5; D remains unclear. This CDR3 contains 11 residues. V was clipped by 5 bases and J by 2 bases, with 4 bases between them. Germline V gene sequence: CDR1 SGHDT, CDR2 YYEEEE. The CDR3, as DNA: TGTGCCAGCAGTTCTCAAGAGACCCAGTACTTC. Amino acid sequence: CASSSQETQYF.

J is TRBJ2-3 and V is TRBV11-2; 10 bases map to TRBD1. Germline CDR1 is SGHAT and CDR2 is FQNNGV. CDR3 length: 19 amino acids. V shed 3 bases and J 2 bases; nucleotides not matched to a gene: 14. For the CDR3, the DNA is TGTGCCAGCAGCTTCGCCGACAGGGGGCTTTTGTTTCCCACAGATACGCAGTATTTT. Its protein is CASSFADRGLLFPTDTQYF.

This chain joins TRBV19 and TRBJ1-2; 9 bases match TRBD1. Germline values: CDR1 LNHDA, CDR2 SQIVND (reference sequence). V shed 6 bases, J shed 5 bases, and the junction held 1 base outside the gene matches. This CDR3 is 12 amino acids long. The CDR3 sequence: CASRGQGYGYTF. The CDR3 nucleotides read TGTGCCAGTAGAGGACAGGGGTATGGCTACACCTTC.

The V gene is TRBV2, the J gene TRBJ2-3, with D tentatively TRBD1 or TRBD2 (5 bases each). This CDR3 has 12 amino acids. The V gene's germline CDR1 is SNHLY and CDR2 FYNNEI. The V gene lost 5 bases and the J gene lost 6 bases, with 9 bases spanning the gap. The CDR3 here is CASSLGADTQYF. The CDR3 nucleotides read TGTGCCAGCAGTCTCGGGGCGGATACGCAGTATTTT.

J is TRBJ2-7 and V is TRBV20-1; D is undetermined. Trimming pared 3 bases from V and 4 bases from J, leaving 7 bases between. This CDR3 region has 11 residues. Germline CDR1 DFQATT, CDR2 SNEGSKA (reference sequence). DNA of the CDR3: TGCAGTGCTAGCCCTTTGTACGAGCAGTACTTC. It translates to CSASPLYEQYF.

J is TRBJ1-1 and V is TRBV5-1; D not certain. The CDR3 extends over 16 amino acids. Trimming removed 2 bases from V and 0 bases from J, with 14 bases in between. Germline assignment: CDR1 SGHRS and CDR2 YFSETQ. DNA for the CDR3: TGCGCCAGCAGCTTAGGGAAATCGTCCGTGAACACTGAAGCTTTCTTT. Its protein product is CASSLGKSSVNTEAFF. Full variable domain (rest looked up from reference TRBV5-1 and TRBJ1-1): KAGVTQTPRYLIKTRGQQVTLSCSPISGHRSVSWYQQTPGQGLQFLFEYFSETQRNKGNFPGRFSGRQFSNSRSEMNVSTLELGDSALYLCASSLGKSSVNTEAFFGQGTRLTVV.

The rearrangement uses TRBV28 and TRBJ1-2; D unresolved. V was shortened by 5 bases and J by 3 bases, with 10 bases between the two germline ends. Germline V gene lookup returns CDR1 MDHEN and CDR2 SYDVKM. The CDR3 totals 13 residues. CDR3: CASSTPVHYGYTF. In DNA, the CDR3 is TGTGCCAGCAGTACCCCAGTCCACTATGGCTACACCTTC.

The chain recombines TRBV14 with TRBJ1-1, with a weak D call TRBD1 (5 bases). CDR3 size: 15 residues. Germline V gene sequence: CDR1 SGHDN, CDR2 FVKESK. Trimming pared 1 base from V and 3 bases from J, leaving 12 bases between. As DNA, the CDR3 is TGTGCCAGCAGCCAAGGTGGGGGGGTATACACTGAAGCTTTCTTT. It encodes CASSQGGGVYTEAFF.

The chain has TRBV18 and TRBJ2-7; the D gene is possibly TRBD1 (5 bases). V gave up 2 bases and J gave up 12 bases, with 20 bases separating them. CDR3 size: 14 residues. Per the germline V gene, CDR1 is KGHSH and CDR2 is LQKENI. CDR3 coding DNA: TGTGCCAGCTCACCAGAGAGTTGGGGCTCGGTGGGGTACTTC. Translated, it gives CASSPESWGSVGYF.

This clone was counted only a few times. The genes are TRBV30 and TRBJ2-1; TRBD1 aligns across 10 bases. In germline, CDR1 is GTSNPN, CDR2 SVGIG (reference sequence). The CDR3 loop spans 16 amino acids. The ends lost 4 bases at V and 3 bases at J; junction bases unmatched: 9. CDR3 bases: TGTGCCTGGACCCGCCCGACAGGGGGCTTCTACAATGAGCAGTTCTTC. Residues: CAWTRPTGGFYNEQFF.